A selection of T cell receptor beta chains follows, all from one sample in a study of blood T cells in healthy people across ages. TCRdb reanalysed the 5' RACE reads using MiXCR and keeps one entry per CDR3 protein. This repertoire shows a few hundred thousand distinct CDR3 sequences, 25% to 30% found once; its top ten account for 15% to 20%. Input material: blood. Receptors were obtained from a woman aged 70 to 79 in good health. The CDR3 runs from the conserved cysteine through the conserved F or W. D genes are given only for firm matches. The size field is filled for only some rows; it gives once, few, many or a size class.

NA | TRBJ2-7 | NA | TRBV6-2/TRBV6-3 | TGTGCCAGCCAAGCCGGGCACTACGAGCAGTACTTC | CASQAGHYEQYF
TRBD1 | TRBJ2-5 | few | TRBV24-1 | TGTGCCACCAGTGAGACGACAGGGGGAGGACGAGAGACCCAGTACTTC | CATSETTGGGRETQYF
NA | TRBJ1-1 | NA | TRBV7-6 | TGTGCCAGCAGCTTAGGATATGACACTGAAGCTTTCTTT | CASSLGYDTEAFF
NA | TRBJ2-5 | NA | TRBV11-2 | TGTGCCAGCAGCTTGGCGTCAGGGCTTGAGGAGGAGACCCAGTACTTC | CASSLASGLEEETQYF
TRBD1 | TRBJ1-5 | few | TRBV6-2/TRBV6-3 | TGTGCCAGCAGTAGACAGGGACGCAATCAGCCCCAGCATTTT | CASSRQGRNQPQHF
NA | TRBJ1-2 | NA | TRBV19 | TGTGCCAGTAGTTTCGGAGGGGGGTCATATGGCTACACCTTC | CASSFGGGSYGYTF
NA | TRBJ2-7 | NA | TRBV20-1 | TGCAGTGCTTGGGGGTCCCCCTACGAGCAGTACTTC | CSAWGSPYEQYF
NA | TRBJ2-5 | NA | TRBV7-9 | TGTGCCAGCAGCTTAGCGGCCATCCGGCAAGAGACCCAGTACTTC | CASSLAAIRQETQYF
NA | TRBJ2-5 | few | TRBV12-3/TRBV12-4 | TGTGCCAGCAGTTTTGACCCAGCCCAAGAGACCCAGTACTTC | CASSFDPAQETQYF
NA | TRBJ2-7 | NA | TRBV5-1 | TGCGCCAGCAGCTTATCCCCGCCAGGGTTGAGCTCCTACGAGCAGTACTTC | CASSLSPPGLSSYEQYF
NA | TRBJ1-4 | NA | TRBV25-1 | TGTGCCAGCAGTGAAAACCCGGGGACGAACGAAAAACTGTTTTTT | CASSENPGTNEKLFF
TRBD1 | TRBJ2-5 | few | TRBV29-1 | TGCAGCGCCGGGACAGGGCGGGGGCAAGAGACCCAGTACTTC | CSAGTGRGQETQYF
TRBD1 | TRBJ1-4 | few | TRBV10-3 | TGTGCCATCAGTGGGGCTCCGGGGACAGAAAATGAAAAACTGTTTTTT | CAISGAPGTENEKLFF
NA | TRBJ2-1 | NA | TRBV10-3 | TGTGCCACCACCTATAGCGATATTTACAATGAGCAGTTCTTC | CATTYSDIYNEQFF
NA | TRBJ2-7 | NA | TRBV5-1 | TGCGCCAGCAGTCGCGGGACTGACACCTACGAGCAGTACTTC | CASSRGTDTYEQYF
NA | TRBJ2-5 | few | TRBV9 | TGTGCCAGCAGCGTGGGCCATCAAGAGACCCAGTACTTC | CASSVGHQETQYF
TRBD2 | TRBJ2-1 | NA | TRBV11-2 | TGTGCCAGCAGCCCTGGGACTAGCGGGCTCAATGAGCAGTTCTTC | CASSPGTSGLNEQFF
NA | TRBJ2-5 | many | TRBV11-2 | TGTGCCAGCAGCAACGCGGCCAAGGGAGAGACCCAGTACTTC | CASSNAAKGETQYF
NA | TRBJ1-1 | NA | TRBV20-1 | TGCAGTGCTAAAGGATTACAGATGAACACTGAAGCTTTCTTT | CSAKGLQMNTEAFF
NA | TRBJ1-2 | NA | TRBV6-2/TRBV6-3 | TGTGCCAGCAGTTACGGGGCAGGCGGCCGAAGTATGGGCTACACCTTC | CASSYGAGGRSMGYTF
NA | TRBJ2-1 | NA | TRBV7-9 | TGTGCCAGCAGCTTAGAGGCGGGGGCCAACTACAATGAGCAGTTCTTC | CASSLEAGANYNEQFF
TRBD2 | TRBJ2-6 | NA | TRBV4-1 | TGCGCCAGCAGGACCACTAGCGGGCCCCAGTCTGGGGCCAACGTCCTGACTTTC | CASRTTSGPQSGANVLTF
NA | TRBJ2-6 | few | TRBV5-1 | TGCGCCAGCAGCTTCGACAGTACCGGGGCCAACGTCCTGACTTTC | CASSFDSTGANVLTF
NA | TRBJ1-5 | NA | TRBV12-3/TRBV12-4 | TGTGCCAGCAGCCTCGGGGGAAACAGTCAGCCCCAGCATTTT | CASSLGGNSQPQHF
NA | TRBJ2-1 | NA | TRBV7-2 | TGTGCCAGCAGACGCGAAGGCAATGAGCAGTTCTTC | CASRREGNEQFF
TRBD1 | TRBJ1-2 | NA | TRBV27 | TGTGCCAGCAGTCCCTGGGACAGGTCCTATGGCTACACCTTC | CASSPWDRSYGYTF
NA | TRBJ1-2 | NA | TRBV7-2 | TGTGTCAGCAGCCCCGGCAGGGAGGATGGCTACACCTTC | CVSSPGREDGYTF
TRBD1 | TRBJ2-1 | NA | TRBV27 | TGTGCCAGCAGTCTTCACCCCACAGGGGACCTTTACAATGAGCAGTTCTTC | CASSLHPTGDLYNEQFF
NA | TRBJ1-2 | few | TRBV5-1 | TGCGCCAGCAGCTTTACGGGGGGCCGCGCCTATGGCTACACCTTC | CASSFTGGRAYGYTF
TRBD1 | TRBJ2-1 | few | TRBV20-1 | TGCAGTGCTAGAGAGAGGGACAGGGGCTACAATGAGCAGTTCTTC | CSARERDRGYNEQFF
NA | TRBJ2-3 | few | TRBV5-5 | TGTGCCAGCAGCTTGGGACAACCAGATACGCAGTATTTT | CASSLGQPDTQYF
TRBD2 | TRBJ2-5 | few | TRBV7-2 | TGTGCCAGCAGTTTACTAGCGGGGGGGCCAGAGACCCAGTACTTC | CASSLLAGGPETQYF
TRBD2 | TRBJ2-1 | NA | TRBV7-2 | TGTGCCAGCAGCCCGACTAGCGGGGAATCCTACAATGAGCAGTTCTTC | CASSPTSGESYNEQFF
NA | TRBJ1-4 | few | TRBV5-4 | TGTGCCAGCAGTCCGGGGGGGTCCGGGGAAAAACTGTTTTTT | CASSPGGSGEKLFF
TRBD1 | TRBJ2-4 | NA | TRBV7-2 | TGTGCCAGCAGCTCAACAGGGGGCAAAAACATTCAGTACTTC | CASSSTGGKNIQYF
NA | TRBJ2-7 | few | TRBV6-5 | TGTGCCAGCAGTTACTCGGCAGTCCACGAGCAGTACTTC | CASSYSAVHEQYF
NA | TRBJ2-2 | NA | TRBV6-5 | TGTGCCAGCAGTTACCAGGGACCGAACACCGGGGAGCTGTTTTTT | CASSYQGPNTGELFF
NA | TRBJ2-5 | NA | TRBV15 | TGTGCCACGACACGAGGTAGCGAAGAGACCCAGTACTTC | CATTRGSEETQYF
TRBD2 | TRBJ2-1 | NA | TRBV7-2 | TGTGCCAGCAGCGAGGGACTAGCGGGGGGGTCGGGTGAGCAGTTCTTC | CASSEGLAGGSGEQFF
NA | TRBJ2-6 | few | TRBV15 | TGTGCCACCAGCAGGCTTCAAGCAGCCCGAGGGGCGCCTGGGGCCAACGTCCTGACTTTC | CATSRLQAARGAPGANVLTF
TRBD2 | TRBJ2-7 | few | TRBV6-2/TRBV6-3 | TGTGCCAGCAGTTACCAACCTCAGCGGGGGCGACTGGAGCAGTACTTC | CASSYQPQRGRLEQYF
TRBD1 | TRBJ1-6 | NA | TRBV2 | TGTGCCAGCAGTGTACGACAGGGGTTATATAATTCACCCCTCCACTTT | CASSVRQGLYNSPLHF
NA | TRBJ2-1 | few | TRBV4-3 | TGCGCCAGCAGCCAAGGGATAGCCAACTACAATGAGCAGTTCTTC | CASSQGIANYNEQFF